This entry lists 18 T cell receptor beta chains sequenced from one sample in a study of CD8+CD57+ T cells in acquired aplastic anemia. The template for TCR beta VDJ and CDR3 sequence profiling was genomic DNA. TCRdb re-called the reads through MiXCR, storing one row per CDR3 protein. The table includes some 170,000 distinct CDR3 sequences, roughly 60% detected once. All patients picked for sequencing had shown, by flow cytometry, an expansion of CD8+CD57+ cells. Material for sequencing was sorted CD4+, CD8+, or CD8+CD57+ T cells (not recorded which) from PBMCs. Source of these receptors: a human donor with aplastic anemia.

This clonotype was found once. V gene TRBV10-3 combines with J gene TRBJ1-2, with 8 bases lining up with TRBD1. Germline V gives CDR1 ENHRY, CDR2 SYGVKD. The CDR3 totals 17 residues. V shed 5 bases and J 3 bases; nucleotides not matched to a gene: 14. The CDR3, as DNA: TGTGCCATCAGTACCACCCTCAGGGGGCAAGGAGACTATGGCTACACCTTC. Its translation is CAISTTLRGQGDYGYTF.

This clonotype appeared many times. The chain recombines TRBV13 with TRBJ2-3; TRBD2 matches at 13 bases. Trimming at V came to 2 bases and at J to 0 bases, leaving 11 bases not matched to a gene. The CDR3 is made up of 20 amino acids. Per germline, CDR1 PRHDT and CDR2 FYEKMQ (reference sequence). The CDR3 nucleotides read TGTGCCAGCAGCTTAACCGGCGAAGGACTAGCGGGGGAGAGCACAGATACGCAGTATTTT. Encoded protein: CASSLTGEGLAGESTDTQYF.

This clonotype was seen more than once but under ten times. The rearrangement links TRBV15 to TRBJ1-6, with D uncertain. Trimming removed 0 bases from V and 0 bases from J, with 9 bases in between. The CDR3 extends over 17 amino acids. Germline-derived CDR1 and CDR2 are LNHNV and YYDKDF (reference sequence). CDR3 in DNA: TGTGCCACCAGCAGAGATCGTGGTAGCTCCTATAATTCACCCCTCCACTTT. Protein product: CATSRDRGSSYNSPLHF. Drawing the rest from reference TRBV15 and TRBJ1-6, the complete variable domain is DAMVIQNPRYQVTQFGKPVTLSCSQTLNHNVMYWYQQKSSQAPKLLFHYYDKDFNNEADTPDNFQSRRPNTSFCFLDIRSPGLGDTAMYLCATSRDRGSSYNSPLHFGNGTRLTVT.

The chain combines TRBV2 with TRBJ2-7; a possible D gene is TRBD1 (5 bases). Between the trimmed V and J ends, which lost 5 bases and 2 bases, there was a span of 16 bases. CDR3 length: 15 residues. Germline V gives CDR1 SNHLY, CDR2 FYNNEI. CDR3 DNA sequence: TGTGCCAGCAGTTTCTCGGGCAGGGTGGCCTACGAGCAGTACTTC. Translation: CASSFSGRVAYEQYF.

In its sample, this clonotype was seen many times. The gene calls are TRBV12-3 or TRBV12-4 and TRBJ2-2; 15 bases line up with TRBD2. Trimming took 10 bases from V and 7 from J; bases not matched to a gene: 7. The CDR3 has 15 residues. The CDR3 DNA reads as TGTGCCACGGGACTAGCGGGGGGACCGGGCGGGGAGCTGTTTTTT. Its protein is CATGLAGGPGGELFF.

J is TRBJ1-6 and V is TRBV7-3; tentatively, D is TRBD1 (6 bases). The ends were cut back, 5 bases at V and 8 bases at J, with 13 bases in the middle. In germline, CDR1 is SGHTA, CDR2 FQGTGA. CDR3 length: 14 residues. CDR3 sequence reads: CASSLAGADSPLHF. The CDR3 nucleotides are TGTGCCAGCAGCCTCGCAGGGGCCGATTCACCCCTCCACTTT.

The genes are TRBV6-1 and TRBJ2-3; D is unresolved. Germline CDR1 MNHNS, CDR2 SASEGT. The CDR3 is 12 amino acids. V lost 6 bases to trimming and J lost 4 bases, with 8 bases between them. The CDR3 sequence is CASRTYADTQYF. CDR3 bases: TGTGCCAGCAGGACTTATGCAGATACGCAGTATTTT.

V is TRBV29-1 and J is TRBJ2-7; 7 bases are a match to TRBD1. Germline loops: CDR1 SQVTM, CDR2 ANQGSEA. The CDR3 spans 11 residues. The CDR3 nucleotides are TGCAGTTCAGACAGGGCAAACGAGCAGTACTTC. Its protein product is CSSDRANEQYF.

This sequence joins TRBV10-2 and TRBJ1-1, with D possibly TRBD1 on 5 matching bases. The V and J ends lost 6 bases and 3 bases respectively, with 20 bases between them. CDR1 is WSHSY, CDR2 SAAADI, per germline. The CDR3 is 16 residues long. CDR3 protein: CASRGLITPFDTEAFF. The CDR3 DNA follows: TGCGCCAGCAGGGGGCTAATTACCCCTTTCGACACTGAAGCTTTCTTT.

The J gene is TRBJ1-1, the V gene TRBV9; D not certain. Germline V CDR1 and CDR2: SGDLS, YYNGEE. This CDR3 is 14 amino acids long. The ends were cut back, 0 bases at V and 4 bases at J, with 10 bases in the middle. CDR3 region: CASSVGVVSTEAFF. CDR3 sequence (DNA): TGTGCCAGCAGCGTAGGAGTGGTTAGCACTGAAGCTTTCTTT.

The chain carries TRBV20-1 and TRBJ2-7, with 11 bases fitting TRBD1. This CDR3 is built from 13 residues. Looked up from germline, CDR1 is DFQATT and CDR2 is SNEGSKA (reference sequence). V lost 3 bases, J lost 6 bases, and 4 bases stayed unmatched. The CDR3 protein is CSARPGQGAEQYF. The CDR3, as DNA: TGCAGTGCTAGGCCCGGACAGGGGGCCGAGCAGTACTTC.

Many counts were recorded for this clonotype. The chain carries TRBV19 and TRBJ1-6; D is uncertain. V lost 5 bases and J lost 7, with 6 bases in between. This CDR3 comprises 12 residues. The germline V gene has CDR1 LNHDA and CDR2 SQIVND (reference sequence). The CDR3 DNA is TGTGCCAGTAGTGAGGGAAATTCACCCCTCCACTTT. As protein: CASSEGNSPLHF.

The V gene is TRBV13, the J gene TRBJ1-2; perhaps TRBD1 as D (6 bases). There are 14 residues in the CDR3. Trimming took 6 bases from V and 1 from J, leaving 12 bases between them. The V gene's germline CDR1 is PRHDT and CDR2 FYEKMQ (reference sequence). CDR3 protein: CASRWGAVNYGYTF. CDR3 DNA: TGTGCCAGCAGATGGGGGGCCGTTAACTATGGCTACACCTTC.

The rearrangement uses TRBV2 and TRBJ2-3, with D hard to call. Looked up from germline, CDR1 is SNHLY and CDR2 is FYNNEI. Trimming shortened V by 7 bases and J by 4 bases, and 15 bases separated the two germline ends. The CDR3 runs to 14 residues. The CDR3 DNA sequence: TGTGCCAGCAAAGTGGGAAAGGAACCAGATACGCAGTATTTT. Translation gives CASKVGKEPDTQYF.

The chain employs TRBV5-1 and TRBJ1-6, with TRBD1 as a possible D gene (6 bases). The V end was cut by 5 bases, the J end by 10 bases, with 10 bases between. From germline, CDR1 is SGHRS and CDR2 YFSETQ. This CDR3 comprises 12 residues. CDR3 residues: CASRQGYSPLHF. CDR3 sequence (DNA): TGCGCCAGCAGGCAGGGGTACTCACCCCTCCACTTT. The full variable domain, with the rest looked up from reference TRBV5-1 and TRBJ1-6, is KAGVTQTPRYLIKTRGQQVTLSCSPISGHRSVSWYQQTPGQGLQFLFEYFSETQRNKGNFPGRFSGRQFSNSRSEMNVSTLELGDSALYLCASRQGYSPLHFGNGTRLTVT.

This clonotype was observed at least ten times. The V gene is TRBV7-8, the J gene TRBJ1-5, with TRBD1 matching 10 bases. The germline V gene has CDR1 SGHVS and CDR2 FQNEAQ. The CDR3 runs 16 residues. The V segment lost 1 base and the J segment 5 bases; nucleotides outside the gene matches: 5. The CDR3 sequence is CASSLGVTGGYQPQHF. The CDR3 region has the DNA TGTGCCAGCAGCTTAGGTGTGACAGGGGGCTATCAGCCCCAGCATTTT.

At least ten counts were recorded for this clonotype. The chain is built from TRBV19 and TRBJ2-7, with TRBD1 identical over 9 bases. The CDR3 totals 13 residues. With 5 bases clipped from V and 4 bases from J, the junction kept 3 bases outside the gene matches. Germline values: CDR1 LNHDA, CDR2 SQIVND (reference sequence). CDR3: CASSFGQGYEQYF. In DNA form, the CDR3 reads TGTGCCAGTAGTTTTGGACAGGGGTACGAGCAGTACTTC.

This clonotype was picked up a small number of times. This chain links TRBV24-1 with TRBJ1-2, with a tentative D call TRBD1 (5 bases). CDR1 KGHDR and CDR2 SFDVKD come from the germline V gene. This CDR3 contains 13 residues. Deletions cut 3 bases from V and 4 bases from J, with 8 bases between. The CDR3 here is CATSDRGFYGYTF. The CDR3 DNA is TGTGCCACCAGTGATAGGGGATTCTATGGCTACACCTTC.